The 17 T cell receptor beta chains reported below all come from one sample, sequenced in a study of human T cells and chemical hapten exposure. TCRdb analysed the RACE reads with MiXCR anew, one entry per CDR3 protein. Of about 380,000 distinct CDR3 sequences listed, 5.1% were seen once; the top ten hold about 2.5%. Time point reported: pre-sensitization, week 0. Treatment specified: therapeutic diphenylcyclopropenone sensitization with weekly scalp DPC. Sequenced material: whole blood, taken in connection with sensitization to the hapten diphenylcyclopropenone (DPC). Source of these receptors: a woman aged 50 to 60 with alopecia areata. Some clones in this sample may be carry-over from other donors' samples.

In this sample, this clonotype turned up many times. The J gene is TRBJ2-5, the V gene TRBV20-1; 7 bases map to TRBD2. The CDR3 contains 16 residues. Germline-derived CDR1 and CDR2 are DFQATT and SNEGSKA (reference sequence). V lost 0 bases, J lost 3 bases, and 10 bases stayed unmatched. CDR3 nucleotide sequence: TGCAGTGCTAGAGATGGAGGGAGGGCCTGGGAAGAGACCCAGTACTTC. It is translated as CSARDGGRAWEETQYF.

This clonotype was detected ten times or more. The rearrangement links TRBV5-4 to TRBJ1-1, with a possible D match to TRBD1 (5 bases). Germline V lookup: CDR1 SGHNT, CDR2 YYREEE (reference sequence). Trimming stripped 3 bases from V and 8 bases from J, with 11 bases between. The CDR3 consists of 12 residues. Here the CDR3 DNA reads TGTGCCAGCAGCTCCGGGACCATAGAAGCTTTCTTT. It translates to CASSSGTIEAFF.

This clonotype was counted ten times or more. The chain couples TRBV12-3 or TRBV12-4 to TRBJ1-2, with 9 bases matching TRBD1. The V gene end was trimmed by 5 bases and the J gene end by 9 bases; junction bases not matched to a gene: 7. The CDR3 contains 13 residues. The CDR3 reads CASSPGTGSRYTF. The DNA of the CDR3 is TGTGCCAGCAGTCCCGGGACAGGGAGCCGCTACACCTTC.

The chain employs TRBV3-1 and TRBJ1-1; D perhaps matches TRBD1 (6 bases). The CDR3 runs 14 residues. The ends were cut back, 4 bases at V and 5 bases at J, with 14 bases in the middle. Germline CDR1 is LGHDT and CDR2 is YNNKEL (reference sequence). Here the CDR3 reads CASSRQGGGTEAFF. CDR3 DNA sequence: TGTGCCAGCAGCCGGCAAGGGGGGGGAACTGAAGCTTTCTTT.

This clonotype has ten or more counts. The chain links TRBV10-3 to TRBJ2-3, with 9 bases identical to TRBD2. CDR3 length: 15 residues. Germline CDR1 is ENHRY and CDR2 is SYGVKD. V shed 4 bases and J 1 base; nucleotides not matched to a gene: 3. CDR3 sequence reads: CAISAGLAGTDTQYF. The CDR3 DNA sequence: TGTGCCATCAGTGCGGGACTAGCTGGCACAGATACGCAGTATTTT.

This clonotype was seen a handful of times. The chain carries TRBV29-1 and TRBJ2-1; possibly TRBD1 or TRBD2 for D (6 bases each). Germline values: CDR1 SQVTM, CDR2 ANQGSEA. Trimming pared 1 base from V and 14 bases from J, leaving 15 bases between. The CDR3 is made up of 12 amino acids. CDR3 DNA sequence: TGCAGCGTTGAAGTCGGAGGGGGAGTTGAGTTCTTC. As protein: CSVEVGGGVEFF.

This clonotype was counted at least ten times. The V gene is TRBV7-9, the J gene TRBJ2-3, with 10 bases lining up with TRBD2. The CDR3 consists of 16 residues. V shed 5 bases, J shed 4 bases, and the junction held 9 bases outside the gene matches. Germline-derived CDR1 and CDR2 are SEHNR and FQNEAQ (reference sequence). CDR3 sequence reads: CASSPVASGGSDTQYF. CDR3 nucleotide sequence: TGTGCCAGCAGCCCAGTGGCTAGCGGGGGTTCAGATACGCAGTATTTT.

This clonotype appeared many times. The chain uses TRBV12-3 or TRBV12-4 and TRBJ2-4; TRBD2 is a possible D gene (7 bases). CDR3 length equals 14 residues. Trimming cost V 1 base and J 6 bases, with 10 bases left between them. In DNA, the CDR3 is TGTGCCAGCAGTTTAGAGGGGGGGAGAAACATTCAGTACTTC. It codes for CASSLEGGRNIQYF.

This chain joins TRBV5-6 and TRBJ1-5; D is unclear. The CDR3 sequence is 16 residues long. Deletions cut 0 bases from V and 1 base from J, with 11 bases between. CDR1 is SGHDT and CDR2 is YYEEEE in the germline V gene. As DNA, the CDR3 is TGTGCCAGCAGCTTGGCTGGGGTAGGAAGCAATCAGCCCCAGCATTTT. This gives the protein CASSLAGVGSNQPQHF.

This clonotype was found a few times. The CDR3 DNA sequence: TGTGCCAGCAGCGTAGGGACTTTAAACACCGGGGAGCTGTTTTTT. This encodes CASSVGTLNTGELFF. The chain uses TRBV9 and TRBJ2-2; perhaps TRBD2 as D (5 bases). Germline CDR1 reads SGDLS; CDR2 reads YYNGEE. The germline V and J ends were trimmed by 0 bases and 2 bases, with 8 bases remaining between them. The CDR3 spans 15 residues. Drawing the rest from reference TRBV9 and TRBJ2-2, the complete variable domain is DSGVTQTPKHLITATGQRVTLRCSPRSGDLSVYWYQQSLDQGLQFLIQYYNGEERAKGNILERFSAQQFPDLHSELNLSSLELGDSALYFCASSVGTLNTGELFFGEGSRLTVL.

This clonotype was recorded many times. The V call is TRBV12-3 or TRBV12-4, the J call TRBJ2-7; 12 nucleotides align to TRBD1. This CDR3 spans 15 amino acids. The ends lost 5 bases at V and 3 bases at J; junction bases unmatched: 5. The CDR3 loop reads CASSEGQGALYEQYF. The CDR3, as DNA: TGTGCCAGCAGTGAGGGACAGGGGGCCCTCTACGAGCAGTACTTC.

This clonotype was observed many times. V is TRBV6-5 and J is TRBJ2-3; D might be TRBD2 (5 bases). CDR1 is MNHEY, CDR2 SVGAGI, per germline. V dropped 5 bases and J dropped 6 bases, with 15 bases sitting between them. CDR3 length: 14 amino acids. CDR3 in DNA: TGTGCCAGCAGTGACGACTACCTCCGGGATACGCAGTATTTT. Translated: CASSDDYLRDTQYF.

This clonotype showed up just a few times. The chain combines TRBV6-5 with TRBJ2-5; perhaps TRBD2 as D (6 bases). Looked up from germline, CDR1 is MNHEY and CDR2 is SVGAGI. The CDR3 sequence is 15 residues long. V dropped 6 bases and J dropped 0 bases, with 14 bases sitting between them. The CDR3 loop is CASSPSGPYQETQYF. In nucleotides, the CDR3 is TGTGCCAGCAGCCCCAGCGGGCCGTACCAAGAGACCCAGTACTTC.

A few counts support this clonotype. The chain couples TRBV6-1 to TRBJ1-3, with 11 bases lining up with TRBD1. This CDR3 comprises 18 residues. Losses at the gene ends were 6 bases for V and 1 base for J; bases not matched to a gene: 11. Germline V CDR1 and CDR2: MNHNS, SASEGT. The DNA of the CDR3 is TGTGCCAGCAGAGAATGGACAGGGGGCGATCCTTCTGGAAACACCATATATTTT. Residues: CASREWTGGDPSGNTIYF.

This clonotype has ten or more counts. V usage is TRBV7-2 and J usage is TRBJ1-2, with 8 nucleotides matching TRBD1. The V gene's germline CDR1 is SGHTA and CDR2 FQGNSA. With 3 bases clipped from V and 4 bases from J, the junction kept 7 bases outside the gene matches. The CDR3 totals 15 residues. This chain's CDR3 is CASSFDRGWGYGYTF. DNA of the CDR3: TGTGCCAGCAGCTTCGACAGGGGATGGGGCTATGGCTACACCTTC.

This clonotype was recorded at least ten times. The V gene is TRBV25-1, the J gene TRBJ2-1; D might be TRBD1 or TRBD2, each matching 5 bases. The CDR3 sequence is 15 residues long. The V end was cut by 5 bases, the J end by 8 bases, with 19 bases between. Germline lookup yields CDR1 MGHDK and CDR2 SYGVNS. The CDR3 sequence is CASSPVGVLMDEQFF. The CDR3 DNA sequence: TGTGCCAGCAGTCCCGTGGGGGTACTGATGGATGAGCAGTTCTTC.

The chain joins TRBV27 to TRBJ2-1; 7 bases align to TRBD2. CDR1 and CDR2 (germline): MNHEY, SMNVEV (reference sequence). V lost 8 bases and J lost 7; bases outside the gene matches: 11. The CDR3 has 14 residues. The CDR3: CASEGREGPNEQFF. The CDR3 DNA follows: TGTGCCAGCGAGGGGAGGGAGGGCCCGAATGAGCAGTTCTTC.